This T cell receptor (beta chain) was recovered during a study of shared clonotypes between healthy human individuals. Broader study findings: Sampling used blood alone; tissue repertoires probably differ.

Adult Caucasians living in Nashville, Tennessee made up all of the donors. The germline gives CDR1 MDHEN, CDR2 SYDVKM. Trimming stripped 6 bases from V and 1 base from J, with 16 bases between. The CDR3 sequence is 15 residues long. Assay execution proceeded at the deep level. Each cell subset's genomic DNA was divided evenly among several immunoSEQ plates. Profiling relied on immunoSEQ multiplex PCR, and the TCRdb table lists in-frame clones only, not all of them. Here the sample spans 2 million to 2.5 million clones, roughly 90% being singletons. As to this clone: Its antigen is unknown.

V gene TRBV28 combines with J gene TRBJ2-7; D is perhaps TRBD2 (6 bases). Sequenced sample: naive CD4+ T cells from PBMCs. The subset here: CD45RA+ positively selected. The clonotype was recovered from a man younger than 35 in good health. Some clones in this sample may be carry-over from other donors' samples. The CDR3: CASRAPAGRSYEQYF. CDR3 bases: TGTGCCAGCAGGGCCCCAGCGGGCCGATCCTACGAGCAGTACTTC.